This TCR beta chain appears in the sequencing data of a study of blood T cell repertoires in COVID-19. Looking at the study overall: Samples representing acute and convalescent COVID-19 were sourced from the United States, Italy and Spain. T cells, B-cell-depleted T cells, or PBMCs provided the cDNA or gDNA that served as material.

V trimming: 6 bases; J trimming: 5 bases; junction bases outside the gene matches: 4. Germline V lookup: CDR1 SEHNR, CDR2 FQNEAQ (reference sequence). The CDR3 is 15 residues long. In the study's own analysis: Reference gene primer amplification gave nucleated cell count estimates. Generated by immunoSEQ multiplex PCR, the TCRdb table keeps only in-frame clones and is missing some. That table is the source of V, J and clone size, and D and trimming were worked out from the DNA. This table holds 90,000 to 110,000 clones, roughly 85% found once. Material for sequencing was peripheral blood. This clonotype was obtained from a man in his forties or fifties with acute or convalescent COVID-19. The chain recombines TRBV7-9 with TRBJ2-1; 13 nucleotides line up with TRBD2. The CDR3 region is CASSPLAGGDNEQFF. The CDR3 DNA reads TGTGCCAGCAGTCCACTAGCGGGAGGGGACAATGAGCAGTTCTTC.